This passage covers 23 T cell receptor beta chains from one sample sequenced in a study of blood T cell repertoires in COVID-19. The repertoire was sequenced with immunoSEQ multiplex PCR; TCRdb's copy has only in-frame clones and lacks some. Of some 370,000 clones listed, under 85% were seen once; the top ten hold 5% to 6%. Sequencing input: PBMCs or T cells enriched from blood (not recorded which). These receptors originate from a woman aged 45-60 years who had recovered from COVID-19.

CDR3 nucleotide sequence: TGTGCCATAAAGGGGACACTTATGACCTACGAGCAGTACTTC. Protein product: CAIKGTLMTYEQYF. The chain uses TRBV10-3 and TRBJ2-7; tentatively, D is TRBD1 (6 bases). Germline assignment: CDR1 ENHRY and CDR2 SYGVKD. The CDR3 has 14 residues. Trimming cost V 9 bases and J 2 bases, with 17 bases left between them.

With respect to this clone: One junction end does not reproduce the germline sequence, and a read error may be involved. The gene calls are TRBV3-1 (or the pseudogene TRBV3-2) and TRBJ1-4; 7 bases agree with TRBD1. The CDR3 has 17 residues. The germline V gene has CDR1 LGHDT and CDR2 YNNKEL (reference sequence). The CDR3 nucleotides are TGTGCCAGCAGACAAGGGGACAGCCTCCGGAAGAGAGAAAAACTGTTTTTT. This sequence encodes CASRQGDSLRKREKLFF.

The chain uses TRBV2 and TRBJ2-7, with TRBD2 matching 11 bases. With V trimmed by 8 bases and J by 2 bases, 2 bases remained unmatched. This CDR3 is 13 amino acids long. Germline CDR1 and CDR2: SNHLY and FYNNEI. The CDR3 DNA reads as TGTGCCAGCCTGACTAGCGGGACCTACGAGCAGTACTTC. Its translation: CASLTSGTYEQYF.

There are a few counts of this clone. This rearrangement joins TRBV3-1 (or the pseudogene TRBV3-2) to TRBJ2-1; 9 bases fit TRBD2. From germline, CDR1 is LGHDT and CDR2 YNNKEL (reference sequence). CDR3 length equals 16 residues. Losses at the gene ends were 1 base for V and 1 base for J; bases not matched to a gene: 2. CDR3 sequence (DNA): TGTGCCAGCAGCCAAGGTAGCGGGGGTTCCTACAATGAGCAGTTCTTC. It specifies CASSQGSGGSYNEQFF.

The rearrangement links TRBV6-1 to TRBJ1-2; TRBD1 is a possible D gene (6 bases). CDR1 is MNHNS and CDR2 is SASEGT in the germline V gene. There are 15 residues in the CDR3. Trimming left V 4 bases short and J 4 bases short, with 16 bases between. The CDR3 nucleotides are TGTGCCAGCAGTGTAGCCCTACAGGGCGGCTATGGCTACACCTTC. Translated, it gives CASSVALQGGYGYTF.

This chain links TRBV11-2 with TRBJ1-3; D not certain. The CDR3 consists of 15 residues. V dropped 4 bases and J dropped 0 bases, with 10 bases sitting between them. CDR1 is SGHAT and CDR2 is FQNNGV in the germline V gene. The CDR3 reads CASSSYTLSGNTIYF. The CDR3 nucleotides read TGTGCCAGCAGCTCCTATACTCTCTCTGGAAACACCATATATTTT.

This chain links TRBV27 with TRBJ1-2; 7 bases match TRBD1. Germline-derived CDR1 and CDR2 are MNHEY and SMNVEV (reference sequence). The J segment lost 5 bases and the V segment lost 2 bases, leaving 5 bases of the junction unmatched. The CDR3 consists of 14 residues. The CDR3 reads CASSLIGGTYGYTF. The CDR3 bases are TGTGCCAGCAGTTTAATAGGGGGCACTTATGGCTACACCTTC.

The chain carries TRBV4-3 and TRBJ1-1; weak D call: TRBD1 (6 bases). Germline CDR1 and CDR2: LGHNA and YSLEER. This CDR3 spans 15 amino acids. V lost 1 base to trimming and J lost 2 bases, with 11 bases between them. CDR3: CASSQGGPFNTEAFF. DNA for the CDR3: TGCGCCAGCAGCCAAGGGGGGCCATTTAACACTGAAGCTTTCTTT.

This chain uses TRBV5-1 with TRBJ2-1; no firm D call. This CDR3 contains 15 residues. V lost 4 bases to trimming and J lost 9 bases, with 20 bases between them. The V gene's germline CDR1 is SGHRS and CDR2 YFSETQ. CDR3 nucleotide sequence: TGCGCCAGCAGCCGAGCGAGACTCGGAACCGGTGAGCAGTTCTTC. It yields the protein CASSRARLGTGEQFF.

The V call is TRBV5-1, the J call TRBJ2-3; 10 bases fit TRBD2. This CDR3 has 15 residues. CDR1 SGHRS and CDR2 YFSETQ come from the germline V gene. The ends lost 2 bases at V and 0 bases at J; junction bases unmatched: 0. Here the CDR3 DNA reads TGCGCCAGCAGCTTTAGCGGGGGGAGCACAGATACGCAGTATTTT. This translates into CASSFSGGSTDTQYF.

The chain couples TRBV6-6 to TRBJ1-2; TRBD1 matches 10 bases. The CDR3 spans 14 residues. With V trimmed by 6 bases and J by 8 bases, 9 bases remained unmatched. Germline values: CDR1 MNHNY, CDR2 SVGAGI (reference sequence). CDR3 region: CASRAGQGLNGYTF. DNA for the CDR3: TGTGCCAGCAGAGCGGGACAGGGGTTAAACGGCTACACCTTC.

This sequence joins TRBV4-3 and TRBJ2-3; 7 positions agree with TRBD1. Losses at the gene ends were 1 base for V and 4 bases for J; bases not matched to a gene: 5. The germline V gene has CDR1 LGHNA and CDR2 YSLEER. The CDR3 covers 15 residues. This CDR3 reads CASSQGEGGADTQYF. The CDR3 region has the DNA TGCGCCAGCAGCCAAGGTGAAGGGGGCGCAGATACGCAGTATTTT.

The rearrangement uses TRBV5-1 and TRBJ1-3, with D perhaps matching TRBD1 (6 bases). The V gene lost 5 bases and the J gene lost 0 bases, with 18 bases spanning the gap. Germline V gene sequence: CDR1 SGHRS, CDR2 YFSETQ. The CDR3 runs 17 residues. The CDR3 DNA reads TGCGCCAGCAGGGCCTTTCAGGGGTCTAGCTCTGGAAACACCATATATTTT. It yields the protein CASRAFQGSSSGNTIYF.

This clone came up once. The chain combines TRBV10-3 with TRBJ2-3; possible D gene TRBD2, 5 bases. The CDR3 extends over 14 amino acids. Germline CDR1 and CDR2: ENHRY and SYGVKD. Between the trimmed V and J ends, which lost 4 bases and 5 bases, there was a span of 13 bases. The CDR3 nucleotides are TGTGCCATCAGTGGGTCAGAGGACTTAGATACGCAGTATTTT. Its protein is CAISGSEDLDTQYF.

This rearrangement joins TRBV6-5 to TRBJ1-2, with a possible D match to TRBD1 (5 bases). From germline, CDR1 is MNHEY and CDR2 SVGAGI. The CDR3 runs to 13 residues. V lost 5 bases, J lost 3 bases, and 10 bases lay in between. As DNA, the CDR3 is TGTGCCAGCAGTAGCGGGACTGACTATGGCTACACCTTC. This encodes CASSSGTDYGYTF.

Concerning this clone itself: One junction end does not reproduce the germline sequence, and a read error may be involved. The V gene is TRBV30, the J gene TRBJ2-7, with D maybe TRBD1 (5 bases). The CDR3 extends over 11 amino acids. Per the germline V gene, CDR1 is GTSNPN and CDR2 is SVGIG (reference sequence). The DNA of the CDR3 is TGTGCCTGGAGTGGGGAAGGACACCCAAAATTC. As protein: CAWSGEGHPKF.

This chain uses TRBV6-4 with TRBJ2-2; D might be TRBD1 (6 bases). V shed 5 bases and J shed 4 bases, with 14 bases lying between them. The CDR3 runs 15 residues. Germline lookup yields CDR1 MRHNA and CDR2 SNTAGT. The CDR3 region is CASSPGQRSTGELFF. The CDR3 DNA reads TGTGCCAGCAGTCCGGGACAACGGAGCACCGGGGAGCTGTTTTTT.

On this clone: This specimen includes other DNA sequences encoding the same CDR3. V usage is TRBV2 and J usage is TRBJ2-1; the D is unclear. Germline CDR1 is SNHLY and CDR2 is FYNNEI. This CDR3 comprises 11 residues. The V end was cut by 5 bases, the J end by 4 bases, with 3 bases between. The CDR3 nucleotides are TGTGCCAGCAGTACATACAATGAGCAGTTCTTC. This codes for CASSTYNEQFF.

The V and J genes are TRBV18 and TRBJ2-7; TRBD1 aligns across 11 bases. CDR3 length equals 14 residues. After removal of 3 bases from V and 9 bases from J, the junction contained 7 bases not matched to a gene. The germline V gene encodes CDR1 KGHSH and CDR2 LQKENI. CDR3 amino acids: CASSPLGTGGWQYF. CDR3 coding DNA: TGTGCCAGCTCACCTCTCGGGACAGGGGGGTGGCAGTACTTC.

The chain recombines TRBV5-1 with TRBJ2-6; weak D call: TRBD1 (5 bases). Trimming shortened V by 4 bases and J by 4 bases, and 12 bases separated the two germline ends. The germline V gene encodes CDR1 SGHRS and CDR2 YFSETQ. This CDR3 has 15 amino acids. The CDR3 coding sequence is TGCGCCAGCAGCCCGACAGTAGCCGGGGCCAACGTCCTGACTTTC. Translating gives CASSPTVAGANVLTF.

V gene TRBV2 combines with J gene TRBJ1-4; TRBD1 might be the D (6 bases). The CDR3 spans 15 residues. Germline V gene data show CDR1 as SNHLY and CDR2 as FYNNEI. V lost 11 bases to trimming and J lost 7 bases, with 23 bases between them. The DNA of the CDR3 is TGTGCCGGATCCGACTCTGACAGGAGGAGTGAAAAACTGTTTTTT. This codes for CAGSDSDRRSEKLFF.

The V call is TRBV11-3, the J call TRBJ2-1; D may be TRBD2 (5 bases). Trimming shortened V by 0 bases and J by 0 bases, and 6 bases separated the two germline ends. This CDR3 has 15 amino acids. CDR1 is SGHNT, CDR2 YENEEA, per germline. CDR3 nucleotide sequence: TGTGCCAGCAGCTTAGAACGGGGCTCCTACAATGAGCAGTTCTTC. Translating gives CASSLERGSYNEQFF.

The chain links TRBV6-5 to TRBJ1-2; 9 positions match TRBD1. The CDR3 loop spans 14 amino acids. Germline V gene data show CDR1 as MNHEY and CDR2 as SVGAGI. V lost 6 bases and J lost 3; bases outside the gene matches: 5. The CDR3 DNA reads TGTGCCAGCAGCCAACAGGGGGCCTACTATGGCTACACCTTC. It codes for CASSQQGAYYGYTF.